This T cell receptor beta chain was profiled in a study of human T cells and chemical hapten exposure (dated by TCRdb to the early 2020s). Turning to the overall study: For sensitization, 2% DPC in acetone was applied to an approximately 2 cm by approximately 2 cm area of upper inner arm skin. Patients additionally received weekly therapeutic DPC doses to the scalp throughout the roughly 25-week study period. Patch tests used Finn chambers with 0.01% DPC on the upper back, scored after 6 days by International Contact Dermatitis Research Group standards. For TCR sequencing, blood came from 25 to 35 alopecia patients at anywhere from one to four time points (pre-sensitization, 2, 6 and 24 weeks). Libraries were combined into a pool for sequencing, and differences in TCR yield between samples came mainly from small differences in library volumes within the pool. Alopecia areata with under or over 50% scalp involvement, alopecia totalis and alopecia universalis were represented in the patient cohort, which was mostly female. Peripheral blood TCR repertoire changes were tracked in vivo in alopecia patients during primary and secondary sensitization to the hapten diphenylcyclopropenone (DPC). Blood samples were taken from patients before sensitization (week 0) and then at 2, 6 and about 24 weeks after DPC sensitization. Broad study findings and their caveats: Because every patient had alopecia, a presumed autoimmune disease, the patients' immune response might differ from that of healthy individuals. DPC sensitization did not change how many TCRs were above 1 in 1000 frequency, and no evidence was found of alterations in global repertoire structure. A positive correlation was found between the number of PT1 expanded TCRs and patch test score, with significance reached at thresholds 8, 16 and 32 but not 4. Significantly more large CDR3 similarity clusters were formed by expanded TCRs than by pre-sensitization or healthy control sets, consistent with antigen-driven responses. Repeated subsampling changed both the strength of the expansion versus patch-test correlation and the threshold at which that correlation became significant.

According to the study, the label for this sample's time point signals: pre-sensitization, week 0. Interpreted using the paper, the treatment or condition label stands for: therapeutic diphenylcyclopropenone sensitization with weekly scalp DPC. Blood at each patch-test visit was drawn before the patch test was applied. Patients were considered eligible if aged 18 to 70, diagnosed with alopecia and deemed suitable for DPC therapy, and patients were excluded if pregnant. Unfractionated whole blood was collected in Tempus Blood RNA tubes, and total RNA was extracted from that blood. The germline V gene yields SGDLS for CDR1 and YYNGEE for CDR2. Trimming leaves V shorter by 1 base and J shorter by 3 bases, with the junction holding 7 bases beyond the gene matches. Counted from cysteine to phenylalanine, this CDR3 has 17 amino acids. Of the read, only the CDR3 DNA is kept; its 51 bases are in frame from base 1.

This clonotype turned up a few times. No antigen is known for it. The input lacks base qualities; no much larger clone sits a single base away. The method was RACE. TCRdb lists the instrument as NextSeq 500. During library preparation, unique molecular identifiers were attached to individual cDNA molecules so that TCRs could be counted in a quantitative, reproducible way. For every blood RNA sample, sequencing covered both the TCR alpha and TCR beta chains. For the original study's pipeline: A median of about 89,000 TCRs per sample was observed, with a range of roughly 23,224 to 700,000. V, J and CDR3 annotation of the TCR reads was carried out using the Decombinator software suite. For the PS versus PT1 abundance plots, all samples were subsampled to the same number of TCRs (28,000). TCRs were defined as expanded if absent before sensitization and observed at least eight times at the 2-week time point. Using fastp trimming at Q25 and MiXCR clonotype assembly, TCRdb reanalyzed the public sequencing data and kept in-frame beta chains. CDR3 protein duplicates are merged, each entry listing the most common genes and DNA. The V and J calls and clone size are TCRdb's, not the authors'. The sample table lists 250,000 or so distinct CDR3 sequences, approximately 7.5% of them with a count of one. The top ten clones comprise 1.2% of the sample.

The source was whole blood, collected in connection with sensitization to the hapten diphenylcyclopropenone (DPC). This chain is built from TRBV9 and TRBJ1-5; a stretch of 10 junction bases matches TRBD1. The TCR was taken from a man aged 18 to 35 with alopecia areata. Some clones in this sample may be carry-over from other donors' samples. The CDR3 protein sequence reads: CASSVYPGQGDNQPQHF. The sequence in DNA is TGTGCCAGCAGCGTATATCCAGGACAGGGGGACAATCAGCCCCAGCATTTT.